These T cell receptor beta chains were read from a single sample in a study of lymphopenia after photon versus proton radiotherapy. TCRdb keeps only in-frame clones here, not all; method: immunoSEQ multiplex PCR. In the table there are about 19,000 clones, just over 90% of which are singletons. The specimen was peripheral blood, collected from a patient treated with photon-based radiotherapy. These TCRs come from a man in his sixties with pancreatic cancer. Both conserved end residues are part of each CDR3. Each record gives: D gene, clone size, V gene, J gene, CDR3 protein, CDR3 DNA. D genes are given only for firm matches. A clone size is listed for some rows: how often the clone was seen (once, few, many), or a class if it is expanded.

D: TRBD1
size: -
V: TRBV10-3
J: TRBJ2-6
CDR3: CAIGRQGASSGANVLTF
DNA: TGTGCCATCGGTAGACAGGGGGCCTCCTCTGGGGCCAACGTCCTGACTTTC

D: TRBD2
size: -
V: TRBV7-8
J: TRBJ2-7
CDR3: CASSFRLAGSYEQYF
DNA: TGTGCCAGCAGCTTTAGACTAGCGGGGTCCTACGAGCAGTACTTC

D: -
size: -
V: TRBV13
J: TRBJ1-2
CDR3: CASSLQENYGYTF
DNA: TGTGCCAGCAGCTTACAGGAGAACTATGGCTACACCTTC

D: -
size: few
V: TRBV29-1
J: TRBJ2-7
CDR3: CSVEGGRDYEQYF
DNA: TGCAGCGTTGAAGGCGGGCGGGACTACGAGCAGTACTTC

D: -
size: -
V: TRBV5-1
J: TRBJ2-7
CDR3: CASSLVRGGSDEQYF
DNA: TGCGCCAGCAGCTTGGTGCGCGGGGGCTCAGACGAGCAGTACTTC

D: -
size: -
V: TRBV21-1
J: TRBJ1-5
CDR3: CASSKVRRGGRVSNQPQHF
DNA: TGTGCCAGCAGCAAAGTTCGCCGCGGGGGCAGGGTAAGCAATCAGCCCCAGCATTTT

D: -
size: -
V: TRBV15
J: TRBJ2-3
CDR3: CATSRQGDTQYF
DNA: TGTGCCACCAGCAGACAGGGGGATACGCAGTATTTT

D: TRBD1
size: -
V: TRBV7-8
J: TRBJ1-3
CDR3: CASSLARRGLTSDTIYF
DNA: TGTGCCAGCAGCTTAGCGCGCAGGGGGCTTACTTCGGACACCATATATTTT

D: TRBD1
size: -
V: TRBV2
J: TRBJ1-1
CDR3: CASSGQGARTEAFF
DNA: TGTGCCAGCTCCGGACAGGGGGCGAGGACTGAAGCTTTCTTT

D: TRBD1
size: -
V: TRBV7-3
J: TRBJ1-4
CDR3: CASSLTSGTGEKLFF
DNA: TGTGCCAGCAGCTTAACATCAGGGACAGGAGAAAAACTGTTTTTT

D: -
size: -
V: TRBV18
J: TRBJ1-4
CDR3: CASSLRQTATNEKLFF
DNA: TGTGCCAGCTCACTCAGACAGACAGCAACTAATGAAAAACTGTTTTTT

D: -
size: few
V: TRBV10-3
J: TRBJ2-1
CDR3: CAIRAHTSSYNEQFF
DNA: TGTGCCATCAGAGCTCACACCAGCTCCTACAATGAGCAGTTCTTC

D: -
size: once
V: TRBV12-5
J: TRBJ2-5
CDR3: CASATTHGTQYF
DNA: TGTGCTAGTGCCACAACTCACGGGACCCAGTACTTC

D: -
size: -
V: TRBV4-3
J: TRBJ2-1
CDR3: CASSQGFDSPAYNEQFF
DNA: TGCGCCAGCAGCCAAGGATTTGATTCACCGGCATACAATGAGCAGTTCTTC

D: -
size: -
V: TRBV7-9
J: TRBJ1-3
CDR3: CASSRDSGNTIYF
DNA: TGTGCCAGCAGCAGAGACTCTGGAAACACCATATATTTT

D: -
size: few
V: TRBV4-2
J: TRBJ1-2
CDR3: CASSQVQTEVLGGYTF
DNA: TGTGCCAGCAGCCAAGTCCAGACAGAAGTGTTAGGTGGCTACACCTTC

D: -
size: -
V: TRBV6-5
J: TRBJ2-7
CDR3: CASSYRDNSYEQYF
DNA: TGTGCCAGCAGTTATCGAGACAACTCCTACGAGCAGTACTTC

D: -
size: once
V: TRBV21-1
J: TRBJ1-2
CDR3: CASIDSGQSYGYTF
DNA: TGTGCCAGCATCGACTCCGGGCAGAGCTATGGCTACACCTTC